This T cell receptor (beta chain) came from a study of blood T cell repertoires in COVID-19. This table comes from immunoSEQ multiplex PCR, and its TCRdb copy is limited to in-frame clones, with some not included. The table includes about 190,000 clones, 65% to 80% detected once. The length of the CDR3 is 13 residues. The V end was cut by 5 bases, the J end by 4 bases, with 11 bases between. Per germline, CDR1 MNHEY and CDR2 SMNVEV (reference sequence). What was sequenced was peripheral blood. This chain joins TRBV27 and TRBJ1-1; maybe TRBD1 (6 bases). The TCR comes from a woman in her forties or fifties with acute or convalescent COVID-19. CDR3 nucleotides: TGTGCCAGCAGTAAAACACAGGGCACTGAAGCTTTCTTT. This gives the protein CASSKTQGTEAFF.